This T cell receptor beta chain came from a study of T cell repertoires in cytomegalovirus infection. General study points: The ex vivo response showed dominance by HLA-C-restricted CMV-specific TCR beta clonotypes.

The sample holds many counts of this clonotype. Its antigen is unidentified. J lost 9 bases, V lost 1 base, and 10 bases had no gene match. The germline V gene has CDR1 SGHVS and CDR2 FQNEAQ. The CDR3 has 16 residues. In TCRdb, the reads were re-called with MiXCR into one record per CDR3 protein. The sample shows around 85,000 distinct CDR3 sequences, 45% to 55% of them seen only once. The chain carries TRBV7-8 and TRBJ2-1; TRBD1 matches at 9 bases. The specimen comprised CD8+ T cells from cultured PBMCs, sampled from culture after CMV antigen stimulation. The TCR originated in a human donor in good health (CMV status not recorded). Some clones in this sample may be carry-over from other donors' samples. DNA of the CDR3: TGTGCCAGCAGCTTAGTGAGGGACAGGGTCGGAGGTGAGCAGTTCTTC. It codes for CASSLVRDRVGGEQFF.